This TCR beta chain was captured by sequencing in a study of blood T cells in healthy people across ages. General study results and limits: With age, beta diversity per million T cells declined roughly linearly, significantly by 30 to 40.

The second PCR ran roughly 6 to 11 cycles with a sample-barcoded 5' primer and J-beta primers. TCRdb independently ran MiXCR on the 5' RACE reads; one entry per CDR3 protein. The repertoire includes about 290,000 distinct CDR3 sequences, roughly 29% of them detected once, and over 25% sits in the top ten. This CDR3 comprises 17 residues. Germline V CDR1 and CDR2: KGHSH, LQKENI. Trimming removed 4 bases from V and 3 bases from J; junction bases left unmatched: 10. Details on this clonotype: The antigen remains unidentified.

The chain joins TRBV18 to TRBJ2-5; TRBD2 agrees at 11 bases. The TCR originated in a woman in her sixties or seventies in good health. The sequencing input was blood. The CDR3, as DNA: TGTGCCAGCTCACTGGAACTAGCGGGAGCGTCAGAAGAGACCCAGTACTTC. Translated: CASSLELAGASEETQYF.